This note documents a single TCR beta chain sequence. The antigen remains unidentified. A second PCR of about 7 to 12 cycles used a sample-barcoded 5' primer and a J-beta primer mix. TCRdb reprocessed the 5' RACE reads via MiXCR and lists one record per CDR3 protein. The table records hundreds of thousands of distinct CDR3 sequences, 56% of them present only once. The sample is drawn from a study of blood T cells in healthy people across ages. Study-wide points: Nothing was known about donor CMV status, and this possibly confounded expanded clonotype changes. PBMC samples, being unsorted, prevented any conclusive comparison of naive and antigen-experienced cells.

Peripheral blood from each donor was collected in a volume of ten milliliters. Per germline, CDR1 SEHNR and CDR2 FQNEAQ (reference sequence). The ends lost 2 bases at V and 1 base at J; junction bases unmatched: 12. The CDR3 is 18 amino acids. The sequence was obtained from a man aged 35-49 years in good health. The chain uses TRBV7-9 and TRBJ2-3, with 7 positions matching TRBD2. Sequencing was performed on blood. The CDR3 sequence is CASSLKQARGDRTDTQYF. The CDR3 region has the DNA TGTGCCAGCAGCTTAAAACAAGCCCGGGGGGACCGCACAGATACGCAGTATTTT.